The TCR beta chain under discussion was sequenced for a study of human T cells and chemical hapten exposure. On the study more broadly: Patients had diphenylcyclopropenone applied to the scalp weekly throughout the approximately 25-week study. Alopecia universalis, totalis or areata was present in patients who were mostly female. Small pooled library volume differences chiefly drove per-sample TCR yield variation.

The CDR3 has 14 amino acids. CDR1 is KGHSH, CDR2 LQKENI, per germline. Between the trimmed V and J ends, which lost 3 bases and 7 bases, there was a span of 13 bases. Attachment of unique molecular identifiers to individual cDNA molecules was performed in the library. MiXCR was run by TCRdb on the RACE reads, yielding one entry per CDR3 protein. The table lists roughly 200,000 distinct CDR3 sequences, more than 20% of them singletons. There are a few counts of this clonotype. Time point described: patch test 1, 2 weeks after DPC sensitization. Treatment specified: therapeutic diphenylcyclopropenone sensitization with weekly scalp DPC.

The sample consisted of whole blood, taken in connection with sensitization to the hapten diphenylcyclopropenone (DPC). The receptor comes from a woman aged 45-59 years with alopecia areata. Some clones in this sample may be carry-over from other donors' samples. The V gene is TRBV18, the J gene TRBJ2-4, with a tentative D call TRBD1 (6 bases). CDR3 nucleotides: TGTGCCAGCTCACCCGTCAGGGGTAGGAACATTCAGTACTTC. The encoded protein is CASSPVRGRNIQYF.